What follows are 30 T cell receptor beta chains derived from one specimen sequenced in a study of CD8+ T cells in alopecia areata. Reverse transcribed after extraction, RNA yielded cDNA as the sequencing template. This table comes from immunoSEQ multiplex PCR, and its TCRdb copy is limited to in-frame clones, with some not included. The sample lists about 120,000 clones; 50% to 55% were seen once. Treatment indicated: oral pan-JAK inhibitor, 5-10 mg twice daily. Source: CD4+ T cells sorted from blood, taken at week 4, from a patient treated with tofacitinib. These receptors were taken from a human donor with alopecia areata.

The V gene is TRBV4-2, the J gene TRBJ2-3; 7 positions agree with TRBD2. V lost 1 base and J lost 4; bases outside the gene matches: 5. Germline CDR1 and CDR2: LGHNA and YNFKEQ. CDR3 length: 15 amino acids. CDR3 amino acids: CASSQGTSAPDTQYF. The CDR3 nucleotides are TGTGCCAGCAGCCAAGGGACTAGTGCCCCAGATACGCAGTATTTT.

On this clone: This same CDR3 is encoded by further DNA sequences in the sample. Written as DNA, the CDR3 is TGTGCCTGGAGTGTACAAGAGACCCAGTACTTC. Translated, it gives CAWSVQETQYF. The chain uses TRBV30 and TRBJ2-5, with D unclear. Germline lookup yields CDR1 GTSNPN and CDR2 SVGIG (reference sequence). This CDR3 is 11 amino acids long. The V and J ends lost 0 bases and 2 bases respectively, with 1 base between them.

The V gene is TRBV19, the J gene TRBJ2-7; TRBD1 matches at 8 bases. V trimming: 3 bases; J trimming: 5 bases; junction bases outside the gene matches: 3. The CDR3 is made up of 13 amino acids. CDR1 is LNHDA and CDR2 is SQIVND in the germline V gene (reference sequence). The CDR3 DNA is TGTGCCAGTAGTATGCAGGGGGCCGACGAGCAGTACTTC. Its translation is CASSMQGADEQYF.

This clone has just a few counts. The genes are TRBV18 and TRBJ2-5, with no clear D. The germline V and J ends were trimmed by 2 bases and 5 bases, with 3 bases remaining between them. The CDR3 totals 11 residues. Per the germline V gene, CDR1 is KGHSH and CDR2 is LQKENI. DNA for the CDR3: TGTGCCAGCTCACCAGGGGAGACCCAGTACTTC. It translates to CASSPGETQYF.

The rearrangement uses TRBV29-1 and TRBJ2-7; 7 bases fit TRBD1. The germline gives CDR1 SQVTM, CDR2 ANQGSEA. CDR3 length: 13 amino acids. The V segment lost 4 bases and the J segment 1 base; nucleotides outside the gene matches: 4. In DNA, the CDR3 is TGCAGCGTTGGGAGACAGGGATCCTACGAGCAGTACTTC. Its protein product is CSVGRQGSYEQYF.

The chain joins TRBV2 to TRBJ2-5, with D possibly TRBD1 on 6 matching bases. Germline V gene sequence: CDR1 SNHLY, CDR2 FYNNEI. Trimming took off 6 bases at V and 9 bases at J, with 11 bases between the two ends. This CDR3 spans 11 amino acids. CDR3: CASRDTGPQYF. In nucleotides, the CDR3 is TGTGCCAGCAGGGATACAGGGCCCCAGTACTTC.

This chain links TRBV6-1 with TRBJ1-1; no firm D call. The CDR3 totals 12 residues. Trimming left V 4 bases short and J 6 bases short, with 9 bases between. Germline-derived CDR1 and CDR2 are MNHNS and SASEGT. The CDR3: CASSVQRAEAFF. DNA of the CDR3: TGTGCCAGCAGTGTCCAGAGAGCTGAAGCTTTCTTT.

V gene TRBV7-9 combines with J gene TRBJ1-1; no clear D gene. The CDR3 sequence is 13 residues long. V lost 1 base and J 7 bases, leaving 10 bases between the germline ends. Germline V gives CDR1 SEHNR, CDR2 FQNEAQ (reference sequence). Here the CDR3 reads CASSLVWTGEAFF. The CDR3, as DNA: TGTGCCAGCAGCTTAGTGTGGACGGGTGAAGCTTTCTTT.

This chain uses TRBV5-1 with TRBJ2-7; no firm D call. Trimming removed 0 bases from V and 1 base from J, with 11 bases in between. The length of the CDR3 is 15 residues. In germline, CDR1 is SGHRS, CDR2 YFSETQ. The CDR3 DNA reads TGCGCCAGCAGCTTGGGGCCCAAGACATCCTACGAGCAGTACTTC. Amino acids: CASSLGPKTSYEQYF.

This clone was found a few times. This chain uses TRBV19 with TRBJ2-5; no definite D call. Looked up from germline, CDR1 is LNHDA and CDR2 is SQIVND (reference sequence). The V end lost 5 bases, the J end lost 2 bases, and 12 bases lay between the germline ends. The CDR3 spans 14 residues. In nucleotides, the CDR3 is TGTGCCAGTAGTCCCTGGACGGAACAAGAGACCCAGTACTTC. Translated: CASSPWTEQETQYF.

The V gene is TRBV5-1, the J gene TRBJ2-2, with unresolved D. CDR1 and CDR2 from the germline V gene are SGHRS and YFSETQ. V was pared by 0 bases and J by 7 bases, with 13 bases between. The CDR3 covers 15 residues. In DNA, the CDR3 is TGCGCCAGCAGCTTGGAGCCTAACACCGGCGGGGAGCTGTTTTTT. It specifies CASSLEPNTGGELFF.

Only a few counts were recorded for this clone. This chain links TRBV10-3 with TRBJ1-2; TRBD1 matches at 10 bases. Per the germline V gene, CDR1 is ENHRY and CDR2 is SYGVKD. This CDR3 contains 17 residues. V lost 10 bases, J lost 5 bases, and 19 bases stayed unmatched. The DNA of the CDR3 is TGTGCCACCTTTAGAACTCTGACAGGGGGCGAGGGTTATGGCTACACCTTC. Protein: CATFRTLTGGEGYGYTF.

This clone was detected once. The chain recombines TRBV30 with TRBJ1-2; a possible D gene is TRBD1 (6 bases). Germline lookup yields CDR1 GTSNPN and CDR2 SVGIG (reference sequence). The CDR3 extends over 11 amino acids. V was pared by 2 bases and J by 12 bases, with 13 bases between. The CDR3 here is CAWSPRTEDTF. The CDR3 nucleotides read TGTGCCTGGAGTCCCCGGACAGAAGACACCTTC.

The rearrangement links TRBV9 to TRBJ2-1; no clear D. Per the germline V gene, CDR1 is SGDLS and CDR2 is YYNGEE. V dropped 0 bases and J dropped 2 bases, with 18 bases sitting between them. The CDR3 sequence is 18 residues long. DNA of the CDR3: TGTGCCAGCAGCGTAGATTCCCGGGTGGGGATCGCCTACAATGAGCAGTTCTTC. It yields the protein CASSVDSRVGIAYNEQFF.

The chain recombines TRBV29-1 with TRBJ2-4, with D hard to call. This CDR3 is 12 amino acids long. Trimming removed 5 bases at V and 5 bases at J, with 10 bases between. CDR1 is SQVTM and CDR2 is ANQGSEA in the germline V gene. CDR3 loop: CSVLNPQNIQYF. In nucleotides, the CDR3 is TGCAGCGTTCTAAATCCCCAAAACATTCAGTACTTC.

Ten or more counts support this clone. This same CDR3 is encoded by further DNA sequences in the sample. This rearrangement joins TRBV7-9 to TRBJ1-5; no reliable D call. V lost 1 base and J lost 4, with 5 bases in between. The CDR3 runs 13 residues. Looked up from germline, CDR1 is SEHNR and CDR2 is FQNEAQ (reference sequence). The CDR3 sequence: CASSLDGNQPQHF. DNA for the CDR3: TGTGCCAGCAGCTTAGACGGAAATCAGCCCCAGCATTTT.

This clone has only a few counts. This chain connects TRBV11-2 to TRBJ2-7; TRBD2 matches 7 bases. The CDR3 length is 15 residues. The junction had 5 bases not matched to a gene; V was cut back by 3 bases and J by 0 bases. Germline lookup yields CDR1 SGHAT and CDR2 FQNNGV. CDR3 residues: CASSFGREFSYEQYF. In DNA, the CDR3 is TGTGCCAGCAGCTTCGGGCGGGAGTTCTCCTACGAGCAGTACTTC.

Many counts were recorded for this clone. The chain uses TRBV2 and TRBJ1-1; 9 nucleotides align to TRBD1. The CDR3 has 13 residues. J gave up 7 bases and V 6 bases, and 6 bases lay outside the gene matches. Looked up from germline, CDR1 is SNHLY and CDR2 is FYNNEI. Written as DNA, the CDR3 is TGTGCCAGCAGCGCTCAGACAGGGGGTGAAGCTTTCTTT. It specifies CASSAQTGGEAFF.

This clone occurred a few times. The CDR3 DNA is TGTGCCAGTAGTCAGGCGGGCCGGAGCAATCAGCCCCAGCATTTT. It yields the protein CASSQAGRSNQPQHF. V usage is TRBV19 and J usage is TRBJ1-5; D is unclear. The CDR3 sequence is 15 residues long. CDR1 LNHDA and CDR2 SQIVND come from the germline V gene (reference sequence). Trimming pared 5 bases from V and 1 base from J, leaving 12 bases between. The whole variable domain, filled in from reference TRBV19 and TRBJ1-5, reads DGGITQSPKYLFRKEGQNVTLSCEQNLNHDAMYWYRQDPGQGLRLIYYSQIVNDFQKGDIAEGYSVSREKKESFPLTVTSAQKNPTAFYLCASSQAGRSNQPQHFGDGTRLSIL.

The chain recombines TRBV7-9 with TRBJ2-7; 9 positions match TRBD1. Germline loops: CDR1 SEHNR, CDR2 FQNEAQ (reference sequence). Losses at the gene ends were 3 bases for V and 2 bases for J; bases not matched to a gene: 2. This CDR3 comprises 14 residues. CDR3 DNA sequence: TGTGCCAGCAGCTTCGGGACAGGGCCCTACGAGCAGTACTTC. Its protein is CASSFGTGPYEQYF. The full variable domain, its missing parts supplied by reference TRBV7-9 and TRBJ2-7, is DTGVSQNPRHKITKRGQNVTFRCDPISEHNRLYWYRQTLGQGPEFLTYFQNEAQLEKSRLLSDRFSAERPKGSFSTLEIQRTEQGDSAMYLCASSFGTGPYEQYFGPGTRLTVT.

This clone was seen only a few times. The V call is TRBV18, the J call TRBJ1-1; D is perhaps TRBD1 (6 bases). Germline CDR1 KGHSH, CDR2 LQKENI. Trimming left V 2 bases short and J 1 base short, with 11 bases between. The CDR3 consists of 15 residues. This CDR3 reads CASSPSGTQNTEAFF. CDR3 sequence (DNA): TGTGCCAGCTCACCATCCGGGACACAGAACACTGAAGCTTTCTTT.

This chain connects TRBV30 to TRBJ2-3; a possible D gene is TRBD2 (5 bases). The V gene lost 4 bases and the J gene lost 1 base, with 12 bases spanning the gap. Per the germline V gene, CDR1 is GTSNPN and CDR2 is SVGIG (reference sequence). The CDR3 extends over 14 amino acids. The CDR3 region has the DNA TGTGCCTGGACTGGGCTAGCAGGCACAGATACGCAGTATTTT. It is translated as CAWTGLAGTDTQYF.

This clone was seen a few times. This rearrangement joins TRBV14 to TRBJ2-3; no clear D. Trimming stripped 3 bases from V and 6 bases from J, with 13 bases between. CDR3 length: 14 amino acids. Looked up from germline, CDR1 is SGHDN and CDR2 is FVKESK. CDR3 region: CASSQPPLSDTQYF. The CDR3 coding sequence is TGTGCCAGCAGCCAGCCCCCGTTATCGGATACGCAGTATTTT.

The chain couples TRBV30 to TRBJ2-1, with TRBD2 matching over 8 bases. This CDR3 region has 14 residues. In germline, CDR1 is GTSNPN, CDR2 SVGIG (reference sequence). J gave up 7 bases and V 5 bases, and 10 bases lay outside the gene matches. The CDR3 DNA reads as TGTGCCTGGGAACCTCGGACTAGCCCAAATGAGCAGTTCTTC. Translation gives CAWEPRTSPNEQFF.

This clone was seen only a few times. The rearrangement joins TRBV30 to TRBJ1-2; D gene uncertain. Germline CDR1 GTSNPN, CDR2 SVGIG (reference sequence). The CDR3 spans 11 residues. Trimming pared 2 bases from V and 6 bases from J, leaving 7 bases between. CDR3 protein: CAWSPTHGYTF. Written as DNA, the CDR3 is TGTGCCTGGAGTCCGACCCATGGCTACACCTTC.

The chain has TRBV9 and TRBJ2-3; 8 nucleotides line up with TRBD2. Germline values: CDR1 SGDLS, CDR2 YYNGEE. J gave up 2 bases and V 4 bases, and 12 bases lay outside the gene matches. The CDR3 contains 17 residues. The CDR3 nucleotides read TGTGCCAGCAGCCCGAGCAAGGGGACTAGAAACACAGATACGCAGTATTTT. Amino acid sequence: CASSPSKGTRNTDTQYF.

In its sample, this clone was seen a few times. The gene calls are TRBV6-5 and TRBJ1-2, with D perhaps matching TRBD1 (5 bases). The CDR3 length is 14 residues. Looked up from germline, CDR1 is MNHEY and CDR2 is SVGAGI. V lost 6 bases to trimming and J lost 7 bases, with 18 bases between them. The CDR3 bases are TGTGCCAGCAGGCGCACCGGGGGAGCCGGTGGCTACACCTTC. It encodes CASRRTGGAGGYTF.

This rearrangement joins TRBV27 to TRBJ2-1, with D uncertain. This CDR3 region has 10 residues. Germline values: CDR1 MNHEY, CDR2 SMNVEV (reference sequence). Trimming took off 2 bases at V and 12 bases at J, with 5 bases between the two ends. The CDR3 spells CASSLHGQFF. CDR3 sequence (DNA): TGTGCCAGCAGTTTACATGGGCAGTTCTTC.

For the CDR3, the DNA is TGTGCCTGGAGTTACAGGGGGCGCGAGCAGTACTTC. This sequence encodes CAWSYRGREQYF. This chain uses TRBV30 with TRBJ2-7, with 9 positions matching TRBD1. Germline lookup yields CDR1 GTSNPN and CDR2 SVGIG (reference sequence). The CDR3 consists of 12 residues. After removal of 2 bases from V and 6 bases from J, the junction contained 2 bases not matched to a gene.

V and J are TRBV13 and TRBJ1-2, with TRBD1 matching 7 bases. The CDR3 extends over 14 amino acids. Germline values: CDR1 PRHDT, CDR2 FYEKMQ (reference sequence). V was pared by 5 bases and J by 0 bases, with 3 bases of the junction left unmatched. This CDR3 is CASSPGTANYGYTF. CDR3 coding DNA: TGTGCCAGCAGCCCCGGGACAGCTAACTATGGCTACACCTTC.